The present TCR beta chain was sequenced within a study of T cells in localized non-small cell lung cancer (TCRdb year 2020). Study-wide context: T cell repertoires of about 240 early-stage NSCLC patients were analyzed, with tumors being compared against uninvolved tumor-adjacent lungs. The cohort comprised 236 treatment-naïve NSCLC patients with resected, localized lung tumors. A mean age of 66.3 years was recorded for the NSCLC patients, of whom 129 were male and 100 to 110 were female.

To note about this clone: Its cognate antigen has yet to be identified. Per-nucleotide qualities are absent, and no much larger clonotype sits a single base away.

Taken from the germline V gene (reference sequence), the CDR1 and CDR2 loops are LNHDA and SQIVND. CDR3 length: 15 amino acids, cysteine to phenylalanine. The read is trimmed to its CDR3 DNA, 45 bases read in frame from base 1. The V and J ends are trimmed by 5 bases and 7 bases, leaving 18 bases between them. The immunoSEQ Assay was used to sequence TCR beta CDR3 regions from DNA. On the study's bioinformatics: To compute T cell density, TCR beta template counts were normalized to usable DNA, which was estimated by amplifying housekeeping genes. Richness was estimated using the preseqR package, with extrapolation to 400,000 templates for PBMC samples and to 120,000 templates for tissue samples. Clonality was taken to be one minus Pielou's evenness. Tissue-enriched TCRs were identified through differential abundance testing performed on productive amino-acid clonotypes, with a minimum total count of 5 and an alpha of 0.1. The Jaccard Index and the Morisita Overlap Index were used to measure repertoire overlap between compartments. GLIPH clustered TCR beta CDR3s with public tetramer-defined viral CDR3s; viral motifs required at least three viral sequences plus V-gene enrichment. Entries here come from immuneACCESS through TCRdb and include only in-frame sequences with V and J called. Some clones fail to appear in such tables; in the studies checked, an unresolved V gene covers under half of the shortfall, and the cause of the remainder is unknown. V and J calls and clone size follow that table, whereas D and trimming were derived from the DNA. For this sample there are about 41,000 clones; about 85% appear just once. The ten largest clonotypes hold 7.1% of the sample.

On the study overall, not on this receptor specifically: A median of about 61 of the top 100 tumor clones turned up in the paired uninvolved adjacent lung, and some 28 of those clones also ranked among the top 100 of that same adjacent lung. The highest T cell clonality was observed in uninvolved tumor-adjacent lung, where clonality exceeded that of tumor, suggesting that antigenic responses were more focused in uninvolved tumor-adjacent lung. Longer overall survival was associated with higher T cell density in blood, whereas shorter survival was associated with higher clonality in adjacent lung. Because multi-region sequencing of the tumors was not done, intratumor heterogeneity could not be ruled out. Since the design was exploratory, TCR variables were selected using unadjusted p-values with no false-discovery rate correction.

At diagnosis, tumor, uninvolved tumor-adjacent lung and peripheral blood were collected and then preserved as a mix of FFPE and fresh-frozen material. Blood samples were analyzed as peripheral blood mononuclear cells for TCR repertoire profiling. This TCR was sampled from a woman aged 18 to 50 with stage III lung adenocarcinoma. Here the sequenced sample was peripheral blood, taken before any cancer treatment. The chain is made from TRBV19 and TRBJ1-5, and TRBD1 may be the D gene, going by 6 matching bases. The CDR3 protein sequence reads: CASSFNPGGGQPQHF. The nucleotides are TGTGCCAGTAGTTTCAACCCCGGGGGCGGACAGCCCCAGCATTTT.